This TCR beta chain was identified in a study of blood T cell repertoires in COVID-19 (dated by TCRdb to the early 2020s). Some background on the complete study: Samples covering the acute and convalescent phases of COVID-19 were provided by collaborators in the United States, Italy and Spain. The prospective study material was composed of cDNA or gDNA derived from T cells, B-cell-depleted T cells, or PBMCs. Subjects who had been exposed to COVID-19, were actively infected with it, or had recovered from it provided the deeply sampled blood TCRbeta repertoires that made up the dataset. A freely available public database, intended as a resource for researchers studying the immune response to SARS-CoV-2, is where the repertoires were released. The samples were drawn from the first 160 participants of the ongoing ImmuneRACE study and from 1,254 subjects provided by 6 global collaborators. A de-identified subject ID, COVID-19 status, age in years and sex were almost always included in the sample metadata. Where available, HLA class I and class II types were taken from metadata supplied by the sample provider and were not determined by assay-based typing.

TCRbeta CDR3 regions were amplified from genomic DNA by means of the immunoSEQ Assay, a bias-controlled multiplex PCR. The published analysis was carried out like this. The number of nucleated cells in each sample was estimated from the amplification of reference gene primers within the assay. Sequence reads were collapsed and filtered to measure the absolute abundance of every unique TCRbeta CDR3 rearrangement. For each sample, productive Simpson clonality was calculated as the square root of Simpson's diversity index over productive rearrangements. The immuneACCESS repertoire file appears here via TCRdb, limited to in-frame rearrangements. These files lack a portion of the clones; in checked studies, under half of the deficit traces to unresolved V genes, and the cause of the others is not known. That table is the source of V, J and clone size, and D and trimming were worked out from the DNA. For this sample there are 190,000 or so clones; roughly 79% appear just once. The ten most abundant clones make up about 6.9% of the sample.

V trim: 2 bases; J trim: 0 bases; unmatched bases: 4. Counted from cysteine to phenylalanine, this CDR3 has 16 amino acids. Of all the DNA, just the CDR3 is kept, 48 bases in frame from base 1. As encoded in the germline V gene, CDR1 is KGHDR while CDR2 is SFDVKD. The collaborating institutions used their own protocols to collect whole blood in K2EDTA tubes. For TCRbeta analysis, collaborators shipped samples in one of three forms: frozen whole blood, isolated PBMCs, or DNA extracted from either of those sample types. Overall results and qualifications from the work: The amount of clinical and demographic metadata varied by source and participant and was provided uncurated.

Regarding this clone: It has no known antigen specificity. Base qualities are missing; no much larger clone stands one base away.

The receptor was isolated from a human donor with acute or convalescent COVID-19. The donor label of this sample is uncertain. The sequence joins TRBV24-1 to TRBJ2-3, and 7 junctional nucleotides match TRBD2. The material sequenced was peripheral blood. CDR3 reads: CATSDSLAPSTDTQYF. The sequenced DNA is TGTGCCACCAGTGATTCACTAGCGCCTAGCACAGATACGCAGTATTTT.